The sequence of this T cell receptor (beta chain) was determined in a study of identical twins. Overall study results and limits: In beta out-of-frame sequences, the excess sharing between twins was weaker. Researchers caution that invariant MAIT and iNKT cells could partly confound zero-insertion analyses.

A universal primer site arose from template switching, and cDNA bore unique molecular identifiers. TCRdb recomputed calls from the 5' RACE reads with MiXCR, one row per CDR3 protein. Here the sample spans 300,000 to 400,000 distinct CDR3 sequences, 9% to 15% being singletons. This clonotype has only a few counts. The antigen is not known. The same specimen was also included in a second study, on yellow fever vaccine responses in identical twins. From that study: Twins reportedly had a vaccine T cell response that seemed partly convergent, partly personalized.

The clonotype comes from a woman aged 18-30 years in good health. The material sequenced was CD8+ T cells sorted from blood.

The CDR3 bases are TGTGCCAGCCGTCGCGGACACGGAGAGACCCAGTACTTC. This codes for CASRRGHGETQYF. The chain recombines TRBV28 with TRBJ2-5; TRBD1 might be the D (5 bases). With 8 bases removed from V and 4 bases from J, the gap between germline ends came to 14 bases. This CDR3 region has 13 residues. The germline gives CDR1 MDHEN, CDR2 SYDVKM.